The rows below give T cell receptor beta chains drawn from one sample of a study of circulating tumor DNA in untreated peripheral T-cell lymphoma. TCRdb keeps only in-frame clones here, not all; method: immunoSEQ multiplex PCR. The repertoire consists of a few thousand clones, with 60% to 75% occurring once and the leading ten covering roughly 8%. The sequenced sample consisted of tumor tissue. These receptor sequences come from a human donor with peripheral T-cell lymphoma. The CDR3 runs from the conserved cysteine through the conserved F or W. The D gene is left open where the match is weak. Part of the rows lack a size; the others show once, few, many or a class for expanded clones.

cdr3_aa	cdr3_nt	d_call	clone_size	v_call	j_call
CASSAYLAGGNNEQFF	TGTGCCAGCAGTGCCTATCTAGCGGGGGGCAACAATGAGCAGTTCTTC	TRBD2	.	TRBV6-8	TRBJ2-1
CASSFTGTFEAFF	TGCGCCAGCAGCTTCACCGGGACCTTTGAAGCTTTCTTT	.	medium-sized	TRBV23-1	TRBJ1-1
CASSYSNVFGAVDTQYF	TGTGCCAGCAGTTACTCGAATGTCTTTGGCGCTGTAGATACGCAGTATTTT	.	.	TRBV6-8	TRBJ2-3
CASSIDASQGQRAYGYTF	TGTGCCAGTAGTATAGATGCTTCGCAGGGGCAGAGGGCGTATGGCTACACCTTC	.	few	TRBV19	TRBJ1-2
CASSPGPNYGYTF	TGTGCCAGCTCACCGGGACCGAACTATGGCTACACCTTC	.	few	TRBV18	TRBJ1-2
CASTVRAGGIYNEQFF	TGTGCCAGCACCGTACGGGCGGGGGGTATCTACAATGAGCAGTTCTTC	TRBD2	.	TRBV12-5	TRBJ2-1
CAWRWEGSEAFF	TGTGCCTGGAGGTGGGAAGGGAGTGAAGCTTTCTTT	.	.	TRBV30	TRBJ1-1
CASSGPSGDPNEQFF	TGTGCCAGCAGCGGGCCTAGCGGGGACCCCAATGAGCAGTTCTTC	TRBD2	.	TRBV13	TRBJ2-1
CAWSVQGHYGYTF	TGTGCCTGGAGTGTACAGGGTCACTATGGCTACACCTTC	.	medium-sized	TRBV30	TRBJ1-2
CASSLGNTIYF	TGTGCCAGTAGTCTGGGAAACACCATATATTTT	.	few	TRBV19	TRBJ1-3
CASSSRQGAWTEAFF	TGTGCCAGCAGTTCCCGACAGGGGGCGTGGACTGAAGCTTTCTTT	TRBD1	.	TRBV6-8	TRBJ1-1
CASSPGEGDTQYF	TGTGCCAGCTCACCAGGGGAAGGAGATACGCAGTATTTT	.	.	TRBV18	TRBJ2-3
CASSLGYYNYEQYF	TGTGCCAGCAGCTTGGGTTACTACAACTACGAGCAGTACTTC	.	.	TRBV11-3	TRBJ2-7
CSVEQGFDQPQHF	TGCAGCGTAGAACAGGGGTTTGATCAGCCCCAGCATTTT	TRBD1	.	TRBV29-1	TRBJ1-5
CASSLQDGNTIYF	TGCGCCAGCAGTTTGCAGGATGGAAACACCATATATTTT	.	.	TRBV10-2	TRBJ1-3
CASSEWTGGNQPQHF	TGTGCCAGCAGTGAATGGACAGGGGGGAATCAGCCCCAGCATTTT	TRBD1	few	TRBV6-1	TRBJ1-5
CASSQSSRILLGKGWDGYTF	TGCGCCAGCAGTCAATCTTCCAGAATCTTACTTGGCAAGGGGTGGGATGGCTACACCTTC	.	.	TRBV23-1	TRBJ1-2
CASSFELFRGRIGTGNTIYF	TGTGCCAGCAGTTTCGAATTATTCAGGGGGCGCATCGGTACTGGAAACACCATATATTTT	TRBD1	few	TRBV11-3	TRBJ1-3
CASSQVRKETQYF	TGTGCCAGCAGCCAAGTTAGAAAAGAGACCCAGTACTTC	.	.	TRBV14	TRBJ2-5
CASSIAGTDYNEQFF	TGTGCCAGTAGTATAGCGGGGACCGACTACAATGAGCAGTTCTTC	.	medium-sized	TRBV19	TRBJ2-1
CASMGDRSNYGYTF	TGTGCCAGTATGGGAGACAGATCTAACTATGGCTACACCTTC	.	.	TRBV19	TRBJ1-2
CAWTIGGDTQYF	TGTGCCTGGACCATTGGGGGAGATACGCAGTATTTT	.	.	TRBV30	TRBJ2-3
CASSRNRGAGYGYTF	TGTGCCAGCTCGCGTAACAGGGGAGCGGGCTATGGCTACACCTTC	TRBD1	.	TRBV18	TRBJ1-2
CASSRQKIQDSTNEKLFF	TGTGCCAGCAGTCGTCAAAAAATACAGGATTCAACTAATGAAAAACTGTTTTTT	.	few	TRBV6-8	TRBJ1-4
CASSPTDRSSYNSPLHF	TGTGCCAGCTCACCCACGGACAGGAGCTCCTATAATTCACCCCTCCACTTT	TRBD1	.	TRBV18	TRBJ1-6
CAWSVTGNNEQFF	TGTGCCTGGAGTGTCACAGGCAACAATGAGCAGTTCTTC	.	medium-sized	TRBV30	TRBJ2-1
CASSPTGVDMYF	TGTGCCAGCTCACCGACAGGGGTGGATATGTACTTC	TRBD1	few	TRBV18	TRBJ2-4
CASSIVSSNQPQHF	TGTGCCAGTAGTATTGTAAGCAGCAATCAGCCCCAGCATTTT	.	.	TRBV19	TRBJ1-5
CASSQDTLNEQFF	TGCGCCAGCAGCCAAGATACACTCAATGAGCAGTTCTTC	.	.	TRBV1	TRBJ2-1
CAWSTRGVGQETQYF	TGTGCCTGGAGTACTCGCGGGGTTGGCCAAGAGACCCAGTACTTC	.	.	TRBV30	TRBJ2-5
CASSELAGGYNEQFF	TGTGCCAGCAGTGAGCTAGCGGGGGGTTACAATGAGCAGTTCTTC	TRBD2	once	TRBV25-1	TRBJ2-1
CASSGGTLNTEAFF	TGTGCCAGCAGCGGCGGGACATTGAACACTGAAGCTTTCTTT	.	.	TRBV11-3	TRBJ1-1
CASSLVGLSLADTQYF	TGTGCCAGCAGCTTAGTAGGGCTCAGCTTGGCAGATACGCAGTATTTT	.	medium-sized	TRBV11-3	TRBJ2-3
CASSERTAGNTIYF	TGTGCCAGCTCAGAGAGGACAGCCGGAAACACCATATATTTT	.	medium-sized	TRBV18	TRBJ1-3
CAWSFPGPRVADTQYF	TGTGCCTGGAGTTTCCCGGGACCCCGGGTGGCAGATACGCAGTATTTT	.	.	TRBV30	TRBJ2-3
CASSFTSVSGNEQFF	TGTGCCAGTAGTTTTACTAGCGTGTCTGGCAATGAGCAGTTCTTC	TRBD2	medium-sized	TRBV19	TRBJ2-1
CAIQGFYNEQFF	TGTGCCATTCAGGGTTTTTACAATGAGCAGTTCTTC	.	.	TRBV19	TRBJ2-1